The rows below give T cell receptor beta chains drawn from one sample of a study of control samples from healthy donors and cancer patients. Sequencing used immunoSEQ multiplex PCR; TCRdb keeps in-frame clones, though not all of them. The sample records fewer than 110,000 clones, around 89% being singletons. Sequenced material: blood. The receptors stem from a man aged 25-45 years in good health. Both conserved end residues are part of each CDR3. The order of the fields is J gene, CDR3 length, D gene, clone size, V gene, CDR3 DNA, CDR3 protein. D genes are given only for firm matches. The size entry is marked missing in some rows and otherwise reads once, few, many or a size class.

>TRBJ1-3|13|.|.|TRBV19
TGTGCCAGTAGTATTGCTTCGTCGGGCACCATATATTTT
CASSIASSGTIYF
>TRBJ2-7|13|.|.|TRBV28
TGTGCCAGCAACCCTGGGGAGTCCTACGAGCAGTACTTC
CASNPGESYEQYF
>TRBJ1-1|15|TRBD1|.|TRBV19
TGTGCCAGTAGTGCTGGACAGGGGGCGTTTACTGAAGCTTTCTTT
CASSAGQGAFTEAFF
>TRBJ1-2|13|.|.|TRBV2
TGTGCCAGCAGTGAAGAGACTCACTATGGCTACACCTTC
CASSEETHYGYTF
>TRBJ2-5|13|.|.|TRBV29-1
TGCAGCGTTGAAGGGCGGGACCAAGAGACCCAGTACTTC
CSVEGRDQETQYF
>TRBJ1-2|14|TRBD1|.|TRBV6-2/TRBV6-3
TGTGCCAGCAGTTATAACAGGGGGCGATTTGGCTACACCTTC
CASSYNRGRFGYTF
>TRBJ1-2|14|.|.|TRBV9
TGTGCCAGCATCGCCCCGCCGGGGGTGGATGGCTACACCTTC
CASIAPPGVDGYTF
>TRBJ2-1|19|TRBD2|.|TRBV4-1
TGCGCCAGCAGGGCCCTGACTAGCGGGGGACCGAGCTCCTACAATGAGCAGTTCTTC
CASRALTSGGPSSYNEQFF
>TRBJ2-3|11|.|.|TRBV12-3/TRBV12-4
TGTGCCAGCAGGATGTTGCATACGCAGTATTTT
CASRMLHTQYF
>TRBJ2-5|15|.|.|TRBV5-4
TGTGCCAGCAGCTTGGGTTGGGGGGCGATGGAGACCCAGTACTTC
CASSLGWGAMETQYF
>TRBJ2-1|15|.|.|TRBV6-6
TGTGCCAGCAACGAGCGGAAGAGCTCCTACAATGAGCAGTTCTTC
CASNERKSSYNEQFF
>TRBJ1-2|13|.|.|TRBV2
TGTGCCAGCGGGCCAGGCCTTGGGTATGGCTACACCTTC
CASGPGLGYGYTF
>TRBJ2-3|16|.|.|TRBV6-2/TRBV6-3
TGTGCCAGCAGTACGCATGAGGCGACCGAGGGAGATACGCAGTATTTT
CASSTHEATEGDTQYF
>TRBJ2-1|15|TRBD1|few|TRBV11-2
TGTGCCACCAGACCCACCGGGACAGCCCTCAATGAGCAGTTCTTC
CATRPTGTALNEQFF
>TRBJ2-7|15|TRBD1|.|TRBV6-5
TGTGCCAGCAGTTACTCCGGGACAGACACCTACGAGCAGTACTTC
CASSYSGTDTYEQYF
>TRBJ2-6|18|TRBD1|once|TRBV7-9
TGTGCCAGCAGCCCCCTGGGACAGGGGGTGGCTGGGGCCAACGTCCTGACTTTC
CASSPLGQGVAGANVLTF
>TRBJ2-1|14|TRBD2|.|TRBV19
TGTGCCATTAGCGGGAACGCGCCCTCGGATGAGCAGTTCTTC
CAISGNAPSDEQFF
>TRBJ2-3|14|.|once|TRBV5-4
TGTGCCAGCAGCTTGCTCTTGGCCACAGATACGCAGTATTTT
CASSLLLATDTQYF
>TRBJ1-2|11|.|.|TRBV20-1
TGCAGTGGTCTAGGTAACTATGGCTACACCTTC
CSGLGNYGYTF
>TRBJ2-7|15|.|.|TRBV7-9
TGTGCCAGCAGCTTAGTCCATCATCCGGGCAACGAGCAGTACTTC
CASSLVHHPGNEQYF
>TRBJ1-1|13|.|.|TRBV7-9
TGTGCCAGTTTTACTCGGGGAGTCACTGAAGCTTTCTTT
CASFTRGVTEAFF
>TRBJ2-3|11|.|.|TRBV29-1
TGCAGCGGAATACGCACGGATACGCAGTATTTT
CSGIRTDTQYF
>TRBJ1-1|16|TRBD1|.|TRBV5-8
TGTGCCAGCAGCTTGGTAACAGGGGTGAGGAACACTGAAGCTTTCTTT
CASSLVTGVRNTEAFF
>TRBJ2-5|15|TRBD1|.|TRBV6-6
TGTGCCAGCAGTTTATCGTTCGAGGGGGCGGAGACCCAGTACTTC
CASSLSFEGAETQYF
>TRBJ1-5|19|TRBD1|few|TRBV2
TGTGCCAGCACCGCAAACCTAAGACAGGGGGCCGTCGCGGCGCAGCCCCAGCATTTT
CASTANLRQGAVAAQPQHF
>TRBJ2-3|12|.|.|TRBV20-1
TGCAGTGCTTGTGACCCCGGAGGTACGCAGTATTTT
CSACDPGGTQYF
>TRBJ2-1|17|.|.|TRBV13
TGTGCCAGCAGCTCCCTAATTCAGTCAAGCTCCTACAATGAGCAGTTCTTC
CASSSLIQSSSYNEQFF
>TRBJ1-5|16|TRBD1|.|TRBV4-1
TGCGCCAGCAGCCAAGAACCAGGGGGCTATTATCAGCCCCAGCATTTT
CASSQEPGGYYQPQHF
>TRBJ2-1|16|.|.|TRBV28
TGTGCCAGCAGTTCCCCGGGGAGCGGGCCCACCAATGAGCAGTTCTTC
CASSSPGSGPTNEQFF
>TRBJ1-3|15|.|.|TRBV7-2
TGTGCCAGCAGCTTAGATCGGGGTCCTGGAAACACCATATATTTT
CASSLDRGPGNTIYF
>TRBJ1-5|14|.|.|TRBV5-6
TGTGCCAGCAGCTTTGGGCCGATCAATCAGCCCCAGCATTTT
CASSFGPINQPQHF
>TRBJ2-6|18|.|.|TRBV4-2
TGTGCCAGCAGCCAAGTTGCGGGCCCCAGGTCTGGGGCCAACGTCCTGACTTTC
CASSQVAGPRSGANVLTF
>TRBJ2-7|15|TRBD2|.|TRBV6-2/TRBV6-3
TGTGCCAGCAGTTACTACCGGACTAGCTTCTACGAGCAGTACTTC
CASSYYRTSFYEQYF
>TRBJ1-4|14|.|once|TRBV4-1
TGCGCCAGCAGCCAGACACTGAAGGTTGAAAAACTGTTTTTT
CASSQTLKVEKLFF
>TRBJ2-3|14|.|.|TRBV27
TGTGCCAGCGCCCGGGGAGCCGGGGATGATACGCAGTATTTT
CASARGAGDDTQYF
>TRBJ1-1|14|.|.|TRBV7-2
TGTGCCAGCAGCTTAGAACAGCGAAACACTGAAGCTTTCTTT
CASSLEQRNTEAFF
>TRBJ1-2|14|.|.|TRBV12-5
TGTGCTAGTGGTTTCGAAGGGGCTAACTATGGCTACACCTTC
CASGFEGANYGYTF
>TRBJ1-5|16|TRBD1|once|TRBV6-6
TGTGCCAGCAGCCCCGTCGAGGGGGCTCGCAATCAGCCCCAGCATTTT
CASSPVEGARNQPQHF
>TRBJ2-5|15|.|.|TRBV12-5
TGTGCTAGTGGCCCTACCACAGGGTCCGGGGAGACCCAGTACTTC
CASGPTTGSGETQYF
>TRBJ2-7|13|.|.|TRBV6-2/TRBV6-3
TGTGCCAGCAGTTACTCGCGCGGATACGAGCAGTACTTC
CASSYSRGYEQYF
>TRBJ2-5|13|TRBD2|.|TRBV10-3
TGTGCCATCGGTTTGACTAGCCGGGAGACCCAGTACTTC
CAIGLTSRETQYF
>TRBJ1-2|13|.|.|TRBV12-3/TRBV12-4
TGTGCCAGCAGTTTATCGCGGGAATATGGCTACACCTTC
CASSLSREYGYTF
>TRBJ1-1|12|.|.|TRBV12-3/TRBV12-4
TGTGCCAGCAGTTTTGGGGGTACTGAAGCTTTCTTT
CASSFGGTEAFF
>TRBJ1-1|16|TRBD1|.|TRBV9
TGTGCCAGCAGCCCTTACCGACAGGGAGGAAACACTGAAGCTTTCTTT
CASSPYRQGGNTEAFF
>TRBJ2-7|14|TRBD2|.|TRBV6-4
TGTGCCAGCAGCGACGGGACTAGCAGCGACGAGCAGTACTTC
CASSDGTSSDEQYF
>TRBJ2-7|14|.|.|TRBV7-2
TGTGCCAGCAGCCTCTGGGACTTATACTACGAGCAGTACTTC
CASSLWDLYYEQYF
>TRBJ1-4|17|TRBD1|once|TRBV4-1
TGCGCCAGCAGCCAGCCCGGGACAGGGGGCGCAAATGAAAAACTGTTTTTT
CASSQPGTGGANEKLFF
>TRBJ1-6|13|.|few|TRBV7-9
TGTGCCAGCACGGAGATGGGGACTTCACCCCTCCACTTT
CASTEMGTSPLHF
>TRBJ2-3|16|.|.|TRBV7-2
TGTGCCAGCAGCTTACGCGTCAGGATGAGCACAGATACGCAGTATTTT
CASSLRVRMSTDTQYF
>TRBJ2-2|14|.|.|TRBV7-9
TGTGCCAGCAGGCCAACAGTGAACACCGGGGAGCTGTTTTTT
CASRPTVNTGELFF
>TRBJ1-1|14|.|.|TRBV3-1/TRBV3-2
TGTGCCAGCAGCCAAGATTCAGGAATCACTGAAGCTTTCTTT
CASSQDSGITEAFF
>TRBJ2-4|14|TRBD1|.|TRBV6-1
TGTGCCAGCAGAGAAGACAGGGGATGGCACATTCAGTACTTC
CASREDRGWHIQYF
>TRBJ1-1|14|.|many|TRBV25-1
TGTGCCAGCAGTTTGGGACACTCGAACACTGAAGCTTTCTTT
CASSLGHSNTEAFF
>TRBJ1-6|16|.|.|TRBV30
TGTGCCTGGAGTGGTAAAACGACTGAATATAATTCACCCCTCCACTTT
CAWSGKTTEYNSPLHF
>TRBJ1-2|13|.|.|TRBV6-5
TGTGCCAGCAGCCCCGTTACAGGGTATGGCTACACCTTC
CASSPVTGYGYTF